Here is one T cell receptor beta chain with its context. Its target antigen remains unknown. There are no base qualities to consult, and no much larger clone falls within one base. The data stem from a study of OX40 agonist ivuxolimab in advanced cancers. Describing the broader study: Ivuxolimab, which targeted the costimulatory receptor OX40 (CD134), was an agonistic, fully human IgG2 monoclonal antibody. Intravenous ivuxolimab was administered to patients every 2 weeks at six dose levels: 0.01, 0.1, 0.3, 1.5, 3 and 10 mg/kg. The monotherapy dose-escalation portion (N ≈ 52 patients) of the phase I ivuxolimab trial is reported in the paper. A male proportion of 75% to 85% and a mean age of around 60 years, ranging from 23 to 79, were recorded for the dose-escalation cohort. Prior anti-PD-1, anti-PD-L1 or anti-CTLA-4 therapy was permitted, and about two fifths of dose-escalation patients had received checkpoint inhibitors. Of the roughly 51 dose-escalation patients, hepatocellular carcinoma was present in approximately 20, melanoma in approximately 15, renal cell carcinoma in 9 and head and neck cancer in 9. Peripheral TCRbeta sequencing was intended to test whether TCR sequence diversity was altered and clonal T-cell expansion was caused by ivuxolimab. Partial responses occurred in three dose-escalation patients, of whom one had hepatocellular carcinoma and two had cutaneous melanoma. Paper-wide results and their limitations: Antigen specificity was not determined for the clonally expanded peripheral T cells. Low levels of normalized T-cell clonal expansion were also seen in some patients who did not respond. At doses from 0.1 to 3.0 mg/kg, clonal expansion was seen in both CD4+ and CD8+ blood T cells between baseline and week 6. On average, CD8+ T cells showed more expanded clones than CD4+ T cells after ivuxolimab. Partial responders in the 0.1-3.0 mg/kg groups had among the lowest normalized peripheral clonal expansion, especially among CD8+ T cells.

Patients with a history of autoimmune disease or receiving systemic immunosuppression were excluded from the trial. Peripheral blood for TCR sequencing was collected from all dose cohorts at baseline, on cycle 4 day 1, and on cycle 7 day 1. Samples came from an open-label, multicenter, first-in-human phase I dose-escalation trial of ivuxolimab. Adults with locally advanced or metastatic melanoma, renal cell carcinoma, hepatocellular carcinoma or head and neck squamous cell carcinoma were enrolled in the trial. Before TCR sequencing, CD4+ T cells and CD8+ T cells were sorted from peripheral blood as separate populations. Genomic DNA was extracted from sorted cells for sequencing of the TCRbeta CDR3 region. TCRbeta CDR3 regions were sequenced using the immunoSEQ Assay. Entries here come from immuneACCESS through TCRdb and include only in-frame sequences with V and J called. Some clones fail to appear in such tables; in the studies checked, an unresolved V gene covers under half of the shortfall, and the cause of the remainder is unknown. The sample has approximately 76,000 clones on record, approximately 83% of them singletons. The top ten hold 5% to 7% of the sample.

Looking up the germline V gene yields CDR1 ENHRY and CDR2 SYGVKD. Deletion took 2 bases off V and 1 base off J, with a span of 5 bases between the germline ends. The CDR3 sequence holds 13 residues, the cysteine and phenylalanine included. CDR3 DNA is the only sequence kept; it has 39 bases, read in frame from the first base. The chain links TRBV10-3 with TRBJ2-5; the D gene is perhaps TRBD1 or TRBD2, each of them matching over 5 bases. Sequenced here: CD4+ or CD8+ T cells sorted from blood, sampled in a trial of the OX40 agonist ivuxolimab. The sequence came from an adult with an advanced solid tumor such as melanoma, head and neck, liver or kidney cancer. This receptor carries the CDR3 CAISEGGQETQYF. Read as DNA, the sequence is TGTGCCATCAGTGAGGGGGGCCAAGAGACCCAGTACTTC.